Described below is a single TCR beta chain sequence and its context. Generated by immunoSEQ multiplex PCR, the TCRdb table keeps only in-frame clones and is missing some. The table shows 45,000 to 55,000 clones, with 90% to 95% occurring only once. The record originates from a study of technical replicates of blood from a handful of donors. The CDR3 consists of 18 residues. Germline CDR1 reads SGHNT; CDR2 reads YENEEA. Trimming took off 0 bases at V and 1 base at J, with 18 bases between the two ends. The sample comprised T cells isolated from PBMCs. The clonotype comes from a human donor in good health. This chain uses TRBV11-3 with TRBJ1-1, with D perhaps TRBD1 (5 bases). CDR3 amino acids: CASSLDPALGGENTEAFF. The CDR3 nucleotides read TGTGCCAGCAGCTTAGATCCCGCGCTGGGAGGGGAGAACACTGAAGCTTTCTTT.